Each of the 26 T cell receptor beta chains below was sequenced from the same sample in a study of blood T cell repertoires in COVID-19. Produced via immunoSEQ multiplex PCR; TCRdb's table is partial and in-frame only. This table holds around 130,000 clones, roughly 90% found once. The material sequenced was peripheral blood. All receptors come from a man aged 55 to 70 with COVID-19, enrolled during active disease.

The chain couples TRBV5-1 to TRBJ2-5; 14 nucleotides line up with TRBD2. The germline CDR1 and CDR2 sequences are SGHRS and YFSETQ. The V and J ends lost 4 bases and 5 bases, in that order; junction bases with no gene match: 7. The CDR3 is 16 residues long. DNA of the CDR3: TGCGCCAGCAGCACGGGACTAGCGGGAGCCTGGGAGACCCAGTACTTC. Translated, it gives CASSTGLAGAWETQYF.

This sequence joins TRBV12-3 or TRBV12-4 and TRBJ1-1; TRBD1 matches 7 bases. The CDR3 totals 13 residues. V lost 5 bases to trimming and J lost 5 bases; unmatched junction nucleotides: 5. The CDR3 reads CASSQGGLTEAFF. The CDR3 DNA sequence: TGTGCCAGCAGTCAAGGGGGCTTGACTGAAGCTTTCTTT.

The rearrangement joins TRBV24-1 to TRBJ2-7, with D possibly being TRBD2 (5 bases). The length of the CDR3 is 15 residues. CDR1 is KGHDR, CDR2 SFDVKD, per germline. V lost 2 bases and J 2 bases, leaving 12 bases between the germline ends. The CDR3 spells CATSDSASGAYEQYF. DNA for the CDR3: TGTGCCACCAGTGATTCAGCCAGCGGCGCCTACGAGCAGTACTTC.

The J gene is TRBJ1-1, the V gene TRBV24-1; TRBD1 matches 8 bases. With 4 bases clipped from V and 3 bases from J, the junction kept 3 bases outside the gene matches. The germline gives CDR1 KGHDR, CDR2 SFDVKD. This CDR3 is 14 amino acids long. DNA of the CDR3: TGTGCCACCAGTGACCCGACAGGGGACACTGAAGCTTTCTTT. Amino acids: CATSDPTGDTEAFF.

CDR3 bases: TGTGCCACCAGTCGGGGAACCGGGGAGCTGTTTTTT. Protein product: CATSRGTGELFF. The chain couples TRBV24-1 to TRBJ2-2, with D possibly TRBD2 on 5 matching bases. Germline V gene lookup returns CDR1 KGHDR and CDR2 SFDVKD. Trimming cost V 6 bases and J 5 bases, with 6 bases left between them. The CDR3 contains 12 residues.

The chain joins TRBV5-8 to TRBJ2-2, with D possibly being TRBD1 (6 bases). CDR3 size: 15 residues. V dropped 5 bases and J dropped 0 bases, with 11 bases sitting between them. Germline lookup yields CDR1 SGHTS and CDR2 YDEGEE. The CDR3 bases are TGTGCCAGCAGGTCGGACAGCCCGAACACCGGGGAGCTGTTTTTT. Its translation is CASRSDSPNTGELFF.

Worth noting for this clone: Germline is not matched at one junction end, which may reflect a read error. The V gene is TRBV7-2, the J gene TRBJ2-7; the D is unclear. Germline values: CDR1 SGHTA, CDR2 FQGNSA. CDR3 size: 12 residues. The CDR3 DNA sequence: TGTGCCAGCAGCTTAGACTCCCACGAGCAGTACTTC. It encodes CASSLDSHEQYF.

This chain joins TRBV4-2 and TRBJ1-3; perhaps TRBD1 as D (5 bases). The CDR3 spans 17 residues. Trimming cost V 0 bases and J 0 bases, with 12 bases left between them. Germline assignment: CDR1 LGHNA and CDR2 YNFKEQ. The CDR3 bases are TGTGCCAGCAGCCAAGAAAACAGGCCTAGCTCTGGAAACACCATATATTTT. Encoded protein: CASSQENRPSSGNTIYF.

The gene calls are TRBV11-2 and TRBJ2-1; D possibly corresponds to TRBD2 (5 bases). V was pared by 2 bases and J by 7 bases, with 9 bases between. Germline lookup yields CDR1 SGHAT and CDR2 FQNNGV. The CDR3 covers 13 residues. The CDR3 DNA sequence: TGTGCCAGCAGCTTACTAAGGGAGAATGAGCAGTTCTTC. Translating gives CASSLLRENEQFF.

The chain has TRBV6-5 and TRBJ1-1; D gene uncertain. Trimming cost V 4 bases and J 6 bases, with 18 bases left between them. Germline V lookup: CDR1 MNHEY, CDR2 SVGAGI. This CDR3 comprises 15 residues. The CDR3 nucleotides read TGTGCCAGCAGTTGGAACCGGAACGGAGAGTCTGAAGCTTTCTTT. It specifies CASSWNRNGESEAFF.

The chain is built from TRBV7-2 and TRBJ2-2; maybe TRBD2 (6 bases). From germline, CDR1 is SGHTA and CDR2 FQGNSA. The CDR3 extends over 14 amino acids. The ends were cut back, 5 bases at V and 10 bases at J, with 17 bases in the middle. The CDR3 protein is CASSPWDSSEELFF. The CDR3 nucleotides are TGTGCCAGCAGCCCTTGGGACTCCTCGGAGGAGCTGTTTTTT.

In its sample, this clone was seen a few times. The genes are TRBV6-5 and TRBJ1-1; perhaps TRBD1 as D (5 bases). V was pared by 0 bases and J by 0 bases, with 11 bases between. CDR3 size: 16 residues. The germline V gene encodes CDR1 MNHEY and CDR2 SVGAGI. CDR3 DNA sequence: TGTGCCAGCAGTTACTCCCTGGGGCGAATGAACACTGAAGCTTTCTTT. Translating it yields CASSYSLGRMNTEAFF.

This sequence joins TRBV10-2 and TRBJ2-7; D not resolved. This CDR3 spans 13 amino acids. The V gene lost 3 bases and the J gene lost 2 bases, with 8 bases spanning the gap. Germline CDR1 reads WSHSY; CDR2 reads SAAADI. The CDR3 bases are TGCGCCAGCAGTGACAGGAACCCCTACGAGCAGTACTTC. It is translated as CASSDRNPYEQYF.

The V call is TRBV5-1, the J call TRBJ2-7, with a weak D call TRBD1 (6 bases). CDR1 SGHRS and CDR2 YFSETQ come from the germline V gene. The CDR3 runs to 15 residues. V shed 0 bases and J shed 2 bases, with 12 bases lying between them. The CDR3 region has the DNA TGCGCCAGCAGCTTGGGGGGGCCCTTAACCTACGAGCAGTACTTC. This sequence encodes CASSLGGPLTYEQYF.

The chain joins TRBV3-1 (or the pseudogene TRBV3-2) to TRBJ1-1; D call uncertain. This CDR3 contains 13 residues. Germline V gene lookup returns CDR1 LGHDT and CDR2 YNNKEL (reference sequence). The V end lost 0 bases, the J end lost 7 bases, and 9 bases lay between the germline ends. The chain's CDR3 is CASSQDGQLEAFF. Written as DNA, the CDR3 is TGTGCCAGCAGCCAAGATGGGCAGCTTGAAGCTTTCTTT.

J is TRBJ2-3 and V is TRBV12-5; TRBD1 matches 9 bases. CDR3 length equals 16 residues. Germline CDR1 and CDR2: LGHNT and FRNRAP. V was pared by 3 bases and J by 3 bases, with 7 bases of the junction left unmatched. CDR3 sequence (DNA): TGTGCTAGTGGTTTAATACAGGGGGCGAGGACAGATACGCAGTATTTT. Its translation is CASGLIQGARTDTQYF.

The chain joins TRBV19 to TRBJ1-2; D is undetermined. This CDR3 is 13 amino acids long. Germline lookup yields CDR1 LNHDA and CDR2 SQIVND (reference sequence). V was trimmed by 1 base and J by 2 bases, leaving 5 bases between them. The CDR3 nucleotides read TGTGCCAGTAGTATAGGAGGGAACTATGGCTACACCTTC. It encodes CASSIGGNYGYTF.

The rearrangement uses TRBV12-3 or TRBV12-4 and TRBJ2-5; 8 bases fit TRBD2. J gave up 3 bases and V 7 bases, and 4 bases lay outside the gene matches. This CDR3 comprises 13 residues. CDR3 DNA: TGTGCCAGCAAAGAACTAGCGGAAGAGACCCAGTACTTC. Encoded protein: CASKELAEETQYF.

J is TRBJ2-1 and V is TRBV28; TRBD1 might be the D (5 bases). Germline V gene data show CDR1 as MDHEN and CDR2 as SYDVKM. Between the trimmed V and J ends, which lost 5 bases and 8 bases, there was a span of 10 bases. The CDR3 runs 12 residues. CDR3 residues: CASSVQGYEQFF. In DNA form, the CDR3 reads TGTGCCAGCAGTGTTCAGGGATATGAGCAGTTCTTC.

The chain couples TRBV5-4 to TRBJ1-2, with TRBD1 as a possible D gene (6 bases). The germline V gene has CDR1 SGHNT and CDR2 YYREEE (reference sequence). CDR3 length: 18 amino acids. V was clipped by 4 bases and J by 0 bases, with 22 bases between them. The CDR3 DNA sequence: TGTGCCAGCAGCCGGGTGTGGGCAGGGGCATCTACTAACTATGGCTACACCTTC. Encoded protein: CASSRVWAGASTNYGYTF. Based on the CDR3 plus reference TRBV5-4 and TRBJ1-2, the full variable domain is ETGVTQSPTHLIKTRGQQVTLRCSSQSGHNTVSWYQQALGQGPQFIFQYYREEENGRGNFPPRFSGLQFPNYSSELNVNALELDDSALYLCASSRVWAGASTNYGYTFGSGTRLTVV.

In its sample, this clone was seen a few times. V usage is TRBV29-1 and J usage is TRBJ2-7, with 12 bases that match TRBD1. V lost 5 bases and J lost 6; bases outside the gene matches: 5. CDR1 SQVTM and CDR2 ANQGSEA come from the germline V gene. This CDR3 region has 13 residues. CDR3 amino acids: CSVHGTGGVEQYF. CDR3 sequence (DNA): TGCAGCGTTCATGGGACAGGGGGCGTCGAGCAGTACTTC.

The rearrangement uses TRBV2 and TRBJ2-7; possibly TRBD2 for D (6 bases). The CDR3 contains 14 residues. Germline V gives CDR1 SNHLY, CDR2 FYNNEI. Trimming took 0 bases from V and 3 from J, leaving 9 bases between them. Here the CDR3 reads CASSEAGGFYEQYF. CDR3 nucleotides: TGTGCCAGCAGTGAAGCGGGAGGCTTCTACGAGCAGTACTTC.

The CDR3 sequence is CASSVATGTSGTRTDTQYF. CDR3 DNA sequence: TGTGCCAGCAGCGTAGCTACGGGGACTAGCGGGACCCGCACAGATACGCAGTATTTT. V usage is TRBV9 and J usage is TRBJ2-3, with 13 bases fitting TRBD2. Germline CDR1 SGDLS, CDR2 YYNGEE. CDR3 length: 19 amino acids. Trimming at V came to 0 bases and at J to 1 base, leaving 8 bases not matched to a gene.

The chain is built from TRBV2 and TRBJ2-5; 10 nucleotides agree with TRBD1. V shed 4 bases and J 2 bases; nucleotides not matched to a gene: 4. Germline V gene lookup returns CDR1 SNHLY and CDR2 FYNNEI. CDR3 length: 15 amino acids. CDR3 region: CASSADRGRQETQYF. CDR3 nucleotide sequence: TGTGCCAGCAGTGCCGACAGGGGGCGGCAAGAGACCCAGTACTTC.

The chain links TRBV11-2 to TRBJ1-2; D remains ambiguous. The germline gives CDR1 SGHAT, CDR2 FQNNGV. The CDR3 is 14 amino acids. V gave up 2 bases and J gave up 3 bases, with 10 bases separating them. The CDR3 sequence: CASSLPGRYYGYTF. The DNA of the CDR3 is TGTGCCAGCAGCTTACCCGGCAGGTACTATGGCTACACCTTC.

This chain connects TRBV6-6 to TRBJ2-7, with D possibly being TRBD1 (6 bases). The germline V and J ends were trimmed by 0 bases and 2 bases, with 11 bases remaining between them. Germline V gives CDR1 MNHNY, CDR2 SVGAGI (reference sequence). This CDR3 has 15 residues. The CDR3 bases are TGTGCCAGCAGTTACTCTGGACAGTTGGCCTACGAGCAGTACTTC. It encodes CASSYSGQLAYEQYF.